The rows below give T cell receptor beta chains drawn from one sample of a study of blood T cell repertoires in COVID-19. The protocol was immunoSEQ multiplex PCR, while the TCRdb copy is restricted to in-frame clones and leaves out a portion. The sample holds roughly 200,000 clones; roughly 82% are singletons and the top ten take 7% to 10%. Sequenced sample: PBMCs or T cells enriched from blood (not recorded which). These receptors all stem from a woman in her thirties who had recovered from COVID-19. Both conserved end residues are part of each CDR3. Part of the rows lack a size; the others show once, few, many or a class for expanded clones.

CDR3 length	clone size	V gene	J gene	CDR3 protein
13	.	TRBV2	TRBJ2-7	CASRRQQGYEQYF
12	.	TRBV5-4	TRBJ2-7	CASSFNRDEQYF
15	.	TRBV28	TRBJ2-7	CASSSSGRALREQYF
15	few	TRBV6-5	TRBJ2-2	CASSQREAGTGELFF
17	few	TRBV10-3	TRBJ2-2	CAISGHSGRGRNGELFF
14	.	TRBV19	TRBJ1-1	CASTQGTRNTEAFF
10	.	TRBV20-1	TRBJ1-2	CSASIRGYTF
17	.	TRBV24-1	TRBJ2-2	CATSDLGQGAYTGELFF
14	.	TRBV2	TRBJ1-4	CASNGAVANEKLFF
14	.	TRBV7-9	TRBJ1-1	CASSFRGQGHEAFF
15	.	TRBV28	TRBJ2-6	CASIAGSSGANVLTF
14	.	TRBV6-5	TRBJ1-1	CASSYGGGGTEAFF
12	.	TRBV12-3/TRBV12-4	TRBJ1-1	CASSFSTTEAFF
16	.	TRBV24-1	TRBJ2-1	CATSDFPSGSYNEQFF
15	once	TRBV18	TRBJ1-2	CASSQVGRGNYGYTF
15	.	TRBV27	TRBJ2-7	CASSLNRGSTTKQYF
15	.	TRBV28	TRBJ1-1	CASSPRVGTNTEAFF
15	.	TRBV10-3	TRBJ2-5	CAISGFRKAQETQYF
16	once	TRBV3-1/TRBV3-2	TRBJ2-1	CASSQEGTSGIYEQFF
16	.	TRBV14	TRBJ2-5	CASSQRLSGIQETQYF
15	.	TRBV10-2	TRBJ1-1	CASSEWAGEETEAFF
14	.	TRBV6-5	TRBJ2-1	CASSYSTGVNEQFF
15	.	TRBV19	TRBJ2-1	CASTLSGSSYNEQFF
14	.	TRBV27	TRBJ1-1	CASSYRTGTVEAFF
15	.	TRBV5-8	TRBJ2-1	CASSLMASGYNEQFF
14	.	TRBV7-9	TRBJ2-1	CASSSPTRIFEQFF
12	.	TRBV27	TRBJ1-1	CASSSGVTEAFF
15	.	TRBV25-1	TRBJ2-3	CASSASGSGADTQYF
16	.	TRBV28	TRBJ2-1	CASSSGLAGEAHEQFF
13	once	TRBV6-9	TRBJ2-4	CASSYSRGNIQYF
14	.	TRBV2	TRBJ2-4	CATLGGIAKNIQYF
15	.	TRBV2	TRBJ2-5	CASSAGLAGQETQYF
12	.	TRBV2	TRBJ1-2	CASRTGADGYTF
13	.	TRBV7-8	TRBJ2-1	CASSLLFEREQFF
14	once	TRBV29-1	TRBJ2-3	CSSRDSLKGDTQYF
16	.	TRBV18	TRBJ1-2	CASSPDLAGSLYGYTF
11	.	TRBV19	TRBJ2-7	CASSGGREQYF
15	.	TRBV3-1/TRBV3-2	TRBJ1-2	CASRLTGTDNYGYTF
17	.	TRBV5-5	TRBJ2-7	CASSLAPVGGVIYEQYF
17	few	TRBV1	TRBJ2-1	CTSSQLFASGRAFEQFF
19	.	TRBV7-8	TRBJ2-6	CASSLRRDSNKSGANVLTF
15	.	TRBV5-4	TRBJ2-3	CASSIPGLGTDTQYF
13	.	TRBV3-1/TRBV3-2	TRBJ2-7	CASSQGRGREQYF
13	.	TRBV11-2	TRBJ2-7	CASSPGSIHEQYF
15	.	TRBV28	TRBJ2-2	CASSFPGGGTGELFF
21	.	TRBV21-1	TRBJ2-1	CASSKGTLGKGSFSGFGEQFF
14	few	TRBV7-9	TRBJ2-1	CASSTSGRANEQFF
18	.	TRBV2	TRBJ2-5	CASRQSPRQGPYQETQYF
14	.	TRBV18	TRBJ2-3	CASCTQPGADTQYF
13	.	TRBV27	TRBJ2-7	CASSWRQSYEQYF
13	.	TRBV2	TRBJ2-5	CASSRGDGETQYF
16	.	TRBV27	TRBJ1-5	CASSPQGAVGNQPQHF
17	once	TRBV19	TRBJ1-5	CASSMVPCPSCFVPQHF
13	.	TRBV28	TRBJ2-7	CASSFQGTYEQYF
15	.	TRBV10-2	TRBJ1-1	CASTIPGTSNTEAFF
12	few	TRBV29-1	TRBJ1-2	CSAGTGDYGYTF
16	.	TRBV7-9	TRBJ2-1	CASSLDLQRGYNEQFF